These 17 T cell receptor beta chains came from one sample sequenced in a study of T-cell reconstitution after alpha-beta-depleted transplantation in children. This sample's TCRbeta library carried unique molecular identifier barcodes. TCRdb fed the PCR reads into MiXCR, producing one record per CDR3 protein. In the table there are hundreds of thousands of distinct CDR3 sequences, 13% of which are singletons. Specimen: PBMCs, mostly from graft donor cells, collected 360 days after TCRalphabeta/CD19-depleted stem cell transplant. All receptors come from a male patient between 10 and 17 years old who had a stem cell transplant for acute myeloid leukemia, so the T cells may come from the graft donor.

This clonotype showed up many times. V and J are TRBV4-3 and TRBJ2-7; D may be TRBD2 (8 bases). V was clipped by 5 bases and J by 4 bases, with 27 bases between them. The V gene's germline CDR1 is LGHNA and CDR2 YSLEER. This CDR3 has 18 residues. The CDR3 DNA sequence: TGCGCCAGCAGCTCATGGACAGGAGGGACTAGAAATTCTTACGAGCAGTACTTC. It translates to CASSSWTGGTRNSYEQYF.

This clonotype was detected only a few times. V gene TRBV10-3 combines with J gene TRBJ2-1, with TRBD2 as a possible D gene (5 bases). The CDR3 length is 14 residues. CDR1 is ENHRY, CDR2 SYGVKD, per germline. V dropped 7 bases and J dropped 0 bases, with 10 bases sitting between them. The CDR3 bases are TGTGCCATCAAGAGCGGTTACTCCTACAATGAGCAGTTCTTC. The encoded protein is CAIKSGYSYNEQFF.

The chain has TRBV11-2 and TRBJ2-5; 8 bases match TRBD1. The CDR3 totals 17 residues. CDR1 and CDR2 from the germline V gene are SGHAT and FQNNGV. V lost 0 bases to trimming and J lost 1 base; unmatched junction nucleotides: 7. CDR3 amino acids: CASSLDPRGPFQETQYF. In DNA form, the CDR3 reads TGTGCCAGCAGCTTAGATCCCAGGGGGCCCTTCCAAGAGACCCAGTACTTC. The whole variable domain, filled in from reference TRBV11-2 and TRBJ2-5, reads EAGVAQSPRYKIIEKRQSVAFWCNPISGHATLYWYQQILGQGPKLLIQFQNNGVVDDSQLPKDRFSAERLKGVDSTLKIQPAKLEDSAVYLCASSLDPRGPFQETQYFGPGTRLLVL.

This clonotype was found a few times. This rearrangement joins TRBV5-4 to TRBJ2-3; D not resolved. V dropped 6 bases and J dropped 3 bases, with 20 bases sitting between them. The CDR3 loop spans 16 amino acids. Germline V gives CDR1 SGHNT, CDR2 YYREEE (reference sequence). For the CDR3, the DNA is TGTGCCAGCAAAAGGATTGGGCCAGGTCATACAGATACGCAGTATTTT. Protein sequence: CASKRIGPGHTDTQYF.

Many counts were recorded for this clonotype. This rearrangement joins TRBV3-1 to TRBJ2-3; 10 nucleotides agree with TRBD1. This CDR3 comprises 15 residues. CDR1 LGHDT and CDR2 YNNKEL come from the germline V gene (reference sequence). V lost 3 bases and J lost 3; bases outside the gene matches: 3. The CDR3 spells CASSHRDRGTDTQYF. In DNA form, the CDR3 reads TGTGCCAGCAGCCACCGGGACAGGGGTACAGATACGCAGTATTTT.

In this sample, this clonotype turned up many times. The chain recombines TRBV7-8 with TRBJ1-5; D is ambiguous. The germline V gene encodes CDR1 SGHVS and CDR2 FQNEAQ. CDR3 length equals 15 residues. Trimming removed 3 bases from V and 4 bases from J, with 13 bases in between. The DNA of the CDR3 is TGTGCCAGCAGCTTGCGGGGAGGAGCGAATCAGCCCCAGCATTTT. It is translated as CASSLRGGANQPQHF.

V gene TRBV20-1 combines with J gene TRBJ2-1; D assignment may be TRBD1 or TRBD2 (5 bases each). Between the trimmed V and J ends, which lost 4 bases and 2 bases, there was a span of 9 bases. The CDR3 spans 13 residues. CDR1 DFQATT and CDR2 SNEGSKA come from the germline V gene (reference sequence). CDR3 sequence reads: CSANPGPYNEQFF. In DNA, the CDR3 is TGCAGTGCTAACCCGGGGCCCTACAATGAGCAGTTCTTC.

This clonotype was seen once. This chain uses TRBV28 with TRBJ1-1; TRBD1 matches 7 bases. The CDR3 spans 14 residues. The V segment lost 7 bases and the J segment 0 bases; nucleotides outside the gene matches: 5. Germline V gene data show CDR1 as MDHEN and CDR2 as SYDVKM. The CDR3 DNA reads TGTGCCAGCATCAACAGGGGCCTGAACACTGAAGCTTTCTTT. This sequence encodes CASINRGLNTEAFF. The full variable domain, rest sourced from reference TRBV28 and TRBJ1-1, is DVKVTQSSRYLVKRTGEKVFLECVQDMDHENMFWYRQDPGLGLRLIYFSYDVKMKEKGDIPEGYSVSREKKERFSLILESASTNQTSMYLCASINRGLNTEAFFGQGTRLTVV.

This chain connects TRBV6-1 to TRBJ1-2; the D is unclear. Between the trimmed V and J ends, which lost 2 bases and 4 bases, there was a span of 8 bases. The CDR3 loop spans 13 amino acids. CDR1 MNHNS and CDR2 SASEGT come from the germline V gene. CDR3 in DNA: TGTGCCAGCAGTGAACGAGGGCCCTATGGCTACACCTTC. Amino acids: CASSERGPYGYTF.

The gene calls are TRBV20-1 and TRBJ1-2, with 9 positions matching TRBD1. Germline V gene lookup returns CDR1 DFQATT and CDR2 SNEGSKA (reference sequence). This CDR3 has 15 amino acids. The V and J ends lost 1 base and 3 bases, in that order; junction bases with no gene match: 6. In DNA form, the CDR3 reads TGCAGTGCTAGAGGGTCGGACAGGGGCGACTATGGCTACACCTTC. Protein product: CSARGSDRGDYGYTF.

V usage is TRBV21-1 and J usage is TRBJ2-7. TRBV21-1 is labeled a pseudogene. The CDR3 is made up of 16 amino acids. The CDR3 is CASSKTNKESSYEQYF. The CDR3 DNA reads TGTGCCAGCAGCAAAACCAATAAGGAGAGCTCCTACGAGCAGTACTTC.

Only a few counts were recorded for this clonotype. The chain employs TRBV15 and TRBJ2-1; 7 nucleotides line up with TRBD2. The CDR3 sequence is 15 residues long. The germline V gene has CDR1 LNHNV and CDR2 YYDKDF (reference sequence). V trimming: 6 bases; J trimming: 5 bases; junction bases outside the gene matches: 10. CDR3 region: CATRLAGDKDNEQFF. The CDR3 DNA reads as TGTGCCACCAGGCTGGCGGGAGATAAGGACAATGAGCAGTTCTTC.

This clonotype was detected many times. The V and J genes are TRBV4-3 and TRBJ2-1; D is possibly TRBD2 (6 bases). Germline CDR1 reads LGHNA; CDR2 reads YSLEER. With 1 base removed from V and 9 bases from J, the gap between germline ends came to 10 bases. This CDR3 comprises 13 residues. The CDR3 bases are TGCGCCAGCAGCCAAGTGAGGGGAGGTGAGCAGTTCTTC. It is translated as CASSQVRGGEQFF.

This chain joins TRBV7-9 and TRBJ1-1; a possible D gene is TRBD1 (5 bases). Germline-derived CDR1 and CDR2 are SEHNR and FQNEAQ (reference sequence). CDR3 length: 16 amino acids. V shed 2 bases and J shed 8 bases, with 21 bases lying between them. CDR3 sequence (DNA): TGTGCCAGCAGCTTAATTTTCGGGACCGACAACTCGGAAGCTTTCTTT. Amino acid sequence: CASSLIFGTDNSEAFF.

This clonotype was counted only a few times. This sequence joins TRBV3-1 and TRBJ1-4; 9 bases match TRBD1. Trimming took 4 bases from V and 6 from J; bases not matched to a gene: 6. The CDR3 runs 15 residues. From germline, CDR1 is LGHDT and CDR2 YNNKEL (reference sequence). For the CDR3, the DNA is TGTGCCAGCAGCCCGTACAGGGGGCTAGATGAAAAACTGTTTTTT. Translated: CASSPYRGLDEKLFF.

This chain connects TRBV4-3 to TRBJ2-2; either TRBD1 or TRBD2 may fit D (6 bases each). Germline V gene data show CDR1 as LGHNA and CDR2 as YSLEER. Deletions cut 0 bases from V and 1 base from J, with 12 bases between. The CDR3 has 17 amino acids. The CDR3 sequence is CASSQDLGGMNTGELFF. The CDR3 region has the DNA TGCGCCAGCAGCCAAGATCTGGGGGGCATGAACACCGGGGAGCTGTTTTTT.

This CDR3 is CASSPDERQREIEQFF. The CDR3 DNA reads TGCGCCAGCAGCCCCGACGAACGCCAGCGGGAGATTGAGCAGTTCTTC. The chain is built from TRBV4-3 and TRBJ2-1; 8 nucleotides match TRBD2. Germline trimming cut 4 bases from V and 9 bases from J; bases unmatched to any gene: 14. Germline values: CDR1 LGHNA, CDR2 YSLEER. The CDR3 extends over 16 amino acids.